The 20 T cell receptor beta chains reported below all come from one sample, sequenced in a study of blood T cell repertoires in COVID-19. TCRdb's copy holds only in-frame clones and misses some; the assay was immunoSEQ multiplex PCR. Here the sample spans tens of thousands of clones, under 85% being singletons. The source material was peripheral blood. These receptors were obtained from a man between 50 and 59 years old with COVID-19, enrolled during active disease.

This chain connects TRBV10-2 to TRBJ1-1, with 7 bases that match TRBD1. The V and J ends lost 7 bases and 4 bases, in that order; junction bases with no gene match: 3. The CDR3 consists of 12 residues. Germline CDR1 reads WSHSY; CDR2 reads SAAADI. The CDR3 sequence is CASTGTATEAFF. CDR3 DNA: TGCGCCAGCACGGGGACAGCCACTGAAGCTTTCTTT.

The chain employs TRBV19 and TRBJ2-1; perhaps TRBD2 as D (5 bases). Trimming took off 3 bases at V and 1 base at J, with 16 bases between the two ends. Germline V lookup: CDR1 LNHDA, CDR2 SQIVND (reference sequence). CDR3 length: 17 amino acids. The CDR3 DNA sequence: TGTGCCAGTAGTATTTATACTAGTAAAAGTTCCTACAATGAGCAGTTCTTC. Protein: CASSIYTSKSSYNEQFF. Drawing the rest from reference TRBV19 and TRBJ2-1, the complete variable domain is DGGITQSPKYLFRKEGQNVTLSCEQNLNHDAMYWYRQDPGQGLRLIYYSQIVNDFQKGDIAEGYSVSREKKESFPLTVTSAQKNPTAFYLCASSIYTSKSSYNEQFFGPGTRLTVL.

J is TRBJ1-6 and V is TRBV9; 8 bases line up with TRBD1. This CDR3 spans 16 amino acids. The V gene's germline CDR1 is SGDLS and CDR2 YYNGEE. The J segment lost 6 bases and the V segment lost 4 bases, leaving 9 bases of the junction unmatched. In nucleotides, the CDR3 is TGTGCCAGCAGCCCTCGGACAGGGAGCGGTAATTCACCCCTCCACTTT. Translated: CASSPRTGSGNSPLHF.

CDR3 protein: CASSLDFGTGVSVGYTF. The CDR3 DNA reads TGCGCCAGCAGCCTGGATTTCGGGACAGGGGTTTCTGTTGGCTACACCTTC. The chain employs TRBV5-1 and TRBJ1-2, with 10 nucleotides matching TRBD1. Looked up from germline, CDR1 is SGHRS and CDR2 is YFSETQ. The CDR3 spans 17 residues. The V and J ends lost 4 bases and 7 bases, in that order; junction bases with no gene match: 16.

The V gene is TRBV6-2 or TRBV6-3, the J gene TRBJ1-1; D gene ambiguous. V shed 6 bases and J shed 0 bases, with 8 bases lying between them. This CDR3 region has 13 residues. Germline-derived CDR1 and CDR2 are MNHEY and SVGEGT. CDR3 DNA sequence: TGTGCCAGCAGCGCCACATTGAACACTGAAGCTTTCTTT. Translating gives CASSATLNTEAFF.

This chain connects TRBV3-1 (or the pseudogene TRBV3-2) to TRBJ1-2; D remains ambiguous. Germline lookup yields CDR1 LGHDT and CDR2 YNNKEL (reference sequence). CDR3 length: 15 residues. The ends were cut back, 0 bases at V and 1 base at J, with 9 bases in the middle. For the CDR3, the DNA is TGTGCCAGCAGCCAAGATGTGGCCGTTAACTATGGCTACACCTTC. Translating gives CASSQDVAVNYGYTF.

In DNA, the CDR3 is TGTGCCAGCAGTGAAGCGCGTAGTAACTATGGCTACACCTTC. It yields the protein CASSEARSNYGYTF. This chain links TRBV6-1 with TRBJ1-2; no clear D. Germline V gene data show CDR1 as MNHNS and CDR2 as SASEGT. The CDR3 spans 14 residues. V lost 0 bases, J lost 1 base, and 6 bases lay in between.

Turning to this clone: Within the sample, other DNA sequences also encode this same CDR3. The chain links TRBV6-1 to TRBJ2-3, with TRBD2 matching over 14 bases. The CDR3 loop spans 16 amino acids. Looked up from germline, CDR1 is MNHNS and CDR2 is SASEGT. V lost 3 bases, J lost 1 base, and 0 bases stayed unmatched. CDR3 protein: CASSEGLAGGTDTQYF. The DNA for the CDR3 is TGTGCCAGCAGTGAGGGACTAGCGGGGGGCACAGATACGCAGTATTTT.

As concerns this clone: Germline is not matched at one junction end, which may reflect a read error. The V and J genes are TRBV19 and TRBJ2-7, with 9 bases lining up with TRBD1. Per germline, CDR1 LNHDA and CDR2 SQIVND (reference sequence). The CDR3 sequence is 12 residues long. The CDR3 coding sequence is TGCGCCGCGGGGACAGGGAACTACGAGCAGTACTTC. Its translation: CAAGTGNYEQYF.

The chain links TRBV7-6 to TRBJ2-3, with 7 bases aligning to TRBD1. From germline, CDR1 is SGHVS and CDR2 FNYEAQ. J was trimmed by 0 bases and V by 1 base; bases with no gene match: 1. The CDR3 sequence is 15 residues long. CDR3 loop: CASSLGTGSTDTQYF. The CDR3 DNA is TGTGCCAGCAGCTTAGGGACAGGAAGCACAGATACGCAGTATTTT.

The V call is TRBV6-5, the J call TRBJ2-7; D perhaps matches TRBD1 (5 bases). Trimming stripped 6 bases from V and 5 bases from J, with 11 bases between. Germline lookup yields CDR1 MNHEY and CDR2 SVGAGI. This CDR3 has 12 residues. For the CDR3, the DNA is TGTGCCAGCAGGGCAACAGGAAACGAGCAGTACTTC. Translating gives CASRATGNEQYF.

The chain carries TRBV7-3 and TRBJ2-7, with TRBD1 identical over 8 bases. This CDR3 is built from 13 residues. Germline values: CDR1 SGHTA, CDR2 FQGTGA. V trimming: 5 bases; J trimming: 6 bases; junction bases outside the gene matches: 6. This CDR3 is CASSDRGGGEQYF. Written as DNA, the CDR3 is TGTGCCAGCAGCGACAGGGGAGGAGGCGAGCAGTACTTC. Full variable domain (outside the CDR3, taken from reference TRBV7-3 and TRBJ2-7): GAGVSQTPSNKVTEKGKYVELRCDPISGHTALYWYRQSLGQGPEFLIYFQGTGAADDSGLPNDRFFAVRPEGSVSTLKIQRTERGDSAVYLCASSDRGGGEQYFGPGTRLTVT.

The chain joins TRBV6-1 to TRBJ2-3; the match to TRBD2 covers 14 bases. The germline V gene encodes CDR1 MNHNS and CDR2 SASEGT. The ends lost 4 bases at V and 6 bases at J; junction bases unmatched: 6. This CDR3 has 16 amino acids. CDR3 amino acids: CASSAAGLAGGDTQYF. The CDR3 DNA reads as TGTGCCAGCAGTGCTGCCGGACTAGCGGGGGGTGATACGCAGTATTTT.

This clone showed up just a few times. The chain recombines TRBV18 with TRBJ1-1; D possibly corresponds to TRBD1 (6 bases). Trimming took off 6 bases at V and 10 bases at J, with 21 bases between the two ends. Germline lookup yields CDR1 KGHSH and CDR2 LQKENI. This CDR3 spans 14 amino acids. In nucleotides, the CDR3 is TGTGCCAGCTCCTTGGAGGACAGCGGAGGTGTAGCTTTCTTT. Translation: CASSLEDSGGVAFF.

This clone appeared a few times. The chain carries TRBV5-1 and TRBJ1-6; D gene unclear. Trimming cost V 1 base and J 7 bases, with 15 bases left between them. The CDR3 length is 16 residues. CDR1 SGHRS and CDR2 YFSETQ come from the germline V gene. The CDR3 DNA is TGCGCCAGCAGCTTGTTAGTAGGAGGAGTCAATTCACCCCTCCACTTT. Residues: CASSLLVGGVNSPLHF.

This chain links TRBV7-2 with TRBJ2-1, with D tentatively TRBD2 (7 bases). Per germline, CDR1 SGHTA and CDR2 FQGNSA. V dropped 5 bases and J dropped 8 bases, with 16 bases sitting between them. The CDR3 contains 14 residues. The CDR3 region is CASSGGAHGYEQFF. Written as DNA, the CDR3 is TGTGCCAGCAGCGGGGGGGCCCATGGCTATGAGCAGTTCTTC.

This chain joins TRBV6-4 and TRBJ2-3, with TRBD1 matching over 8 bases. V was pared by 2 bases and J by 4 bases, with 5 bases of the junction left unmatched. CDR1 MRHNA and CDR2 SNTAGT come from the germline V gene. The CDR3 has 15 residues. CDR3 amino acids: CASSDAGGAADTQYF. In DNA, the CDR3 is TGTGCCAGCAGTGACGCAGGGGGCGCGGCAGATACGCAGTATTTT.

The chain is built from TRBV5-4 and TRBJ2-7, with 9 nucleotides matching TRBD2. CDR1 and CDR2 (germline): SGHNT, YYREEE (reference sequence). CDR3 length: 15 residues. Trimming cost V 4 bases and J 2 bases; bases outside gene matches: 7. This chain's CDR3 is CASSVSSGDAYEQYF. CDR3 DNA sequence: TGTGCCAGCAGCGTCTCTAGCGGGGACGCCTACGAGCAGTACTTC.

The table lists this clone with a count of one. The chain links TRBV4-1 to TRBJ2-5, with D hard to call. The germline V and J ends were trimmed by 0 bases and 3 bases, with 8 bases remaining between them. The CDR3 covers 14 residues. CDR1 and CDR2 (germline): MGHRA, YSYEKL. DNA of the CDR3: TGCGCCAGCAGCCAAGATGGGCACGAAGAGACCCAGTACTTC. Protein sequence: CASSQDGHEETQYF.

This clone was picked up one time. V gene TRBV7-2 combines with J gene TRBJ2-3; D is perhaps TRBD2 (5 bases). The CDR3 has 15 amino acids. The V gene lost 4 bases and the J gene lost 2 bases, with 13 bases spanning the gap. Germline lookup yields CDR1 SGHTA and CDR2 FQGNSA. The CDR3 loop is CASSSTRVNTDTQYF. The CDR3 DNA follows: TGTGCCAGCAGCTCCACGAGGGTTAACACAGATACGCAGTATTTT.